A selection of T cell receptor beta chains follows, all from one sample in a study of shared clonotypes between healthy human individuals. This table comes from immunoSEQ multiplex PCR, and its TCRdb copy is limited to in-frame clones, with some not included. The data contain 450,000 to 600,000 clones, roughly 85% of them seen just once; the ten biggest clones take up 9.5% to 15%. Sequencing was performed on PBMCs. The origin of the receptors is a woman aged 40 to 49 in good health. Some clones in this sample may be carry-over from other donors' samples. Each CDR3 is given with its conserved first and last residue. A D gene is named only where the DNA matches it firmly. The listing skips clone size in some rows; elsewhere it reads once, few, many or a size class.

V	length	D	J	size	DNA	CDR3
TRBV29-1	10	-	TRBJ2-1	-	TGCAGCGTTGAAGTCAATGAGCAGTTCTTC	CSVEVNEQFF
TRBV30	13	-	TRBJ1-5	-	TGTGCCTGGAGTATCGGTGTCAGTCAGCCCCAGCATTTT	CAWSIGVSQPQHF
TRBV6-1	15	-	TRBJ1-3	-	TGTGCCAGCAATAGGGACCGTCGCTCTGGAAACACCATATATTTT	CASNRDRRSGNTIYF
TRBV15	16	-	TRBJ1-1	-	TGTGCCACCAGCAGAGGGGGAAGTCTGGCGAACACTGAAGCTTTCTTT	CATSRGGSLANTEAFF
TRBV6-5	15	-	TRBJ2-5	-	TGTGCCAGCAGCCCTTCCCCTTGGGTCCTGGAGACCCAGTACTTC	CASSPSPWVLETQYF
TRBV5-4	12	-	TRBJ2-7	few	TGTGCCAGCAGCTTTATGGGGTACGAGCAGTACTTC	CASSFMGYEQYF
TRBV13	19	-	TRBJ2-7	-	TGTGCCAGCAGCTTAGTTTCCCCGTTGGGTGGTGCAAGGTCCTACGAGCAGTACTTC	CASSLVSPLGGARSYEQYF
TRBV11-1	16	-	TRBJ2-1	-	TGTGCCAGCAGCTTTCGGTTAGCGGCCGGACTCAATGAGCAGTTCTTC	CASSFRLAAGLNEQFF
TRBV9	18	TRBD2	TRBJ2-7	-	TGTGCCAGCAGCGGAGAAAAATTCGCTAGCGGGAGATCGGGGGAGCAGTACTTC	CASSGEKFASGRSGEQYF
TRBV4-1	15	TRBD1	TRBJ1-5	few	TGCGCCAGCAGCCCACAGACAGGGATCAATCAGCCCCAGCATTTT	CASSPQTGINQPQHF
TRBV5-1	14	TRBD1	TRBJ2-7	-	TGCGCCAGCAGCACCGGGACAGCTTCCTACGAGCAGTACTTC	CASSTGTASYEQYF
TRBV6-5	15	TRBD1	TRBJ2-1	-	TGTGCCAGCAGCCAGACAGGGGGCCTACTTAATGAGCAGTTCTTC	CASSQTGGLLNEQFF
TRBV27	13	-	TRBJ2-7	-	TGTGCCAGCAGTCCTCGGGACATCTACGAGCAGTACTTC	CASSPRDIYEQYF
TRBV7-9	18	TRBD1	TRBJ2-5	-	TGTGCCAGCAGCAATGTAGGGACAGGGAGGGGGTACCAAGAGACCCAGTACTTC	CASSNVGTGRGYQETQYF
TRBV7-2	13	-	TRBJ2-7	-	TGTGCCAGCAGCTTTAGCCCGGCCTACGAGCAGTACTTC	CASSFSPAYEQYF
TRBV7-9	15	TRBD1	TRBJ2-1	-	TGTGCCAGCAGCTTAGTACAGGGGGGTAGCAATGAGCAGTTCTTC	CASSLVQGGSNEQFF
TRBV4-1	17	-	TRBJ2-1	once	TGCGCCAGCAGCCAATACGGGGCGGGATCCTCCTACAATGAGCAGTTCTTC	CASSQYGAGSSYNEQFF
TRBV2	15	-	TRBJ1-4	-	TGTGCCAGCAGTGAAGTCGGCGGGATCGATGAAAAACTGTTTTTT	CASSEVGGIDEKLFF
TRBV30	13	-	TRBJ2-2	-	TGTGCCTGGAGGGGGGAGAACACCGGGGAGCTGTTTTTT	CAWRGENTGELFF
TRBV13	13	-	TRBJ2-7	-	TGTGCCAGCAGCGCCGGGGTCTCCTACGAGCAGTACTTC	CASSAGVSYEQYF
TRBV6-6	15	TRBD2	TRBJ2-3	-	TGTGCCAGCAGGAGGACTAGCGGAGGACCAGATACGCAGTATTTT	CASRRTSGGPDTQYF
TRBV29-1	13	-	TRBJ1-1	-	TGCAGCGTTGAAACAGGAATGAACACTGAAGCTTTCTTT	CSVETGMNTEAFF
TRBV27	15	TRBD1	TRBJ1-1	-	TGTGCCAGCAGTTTATCGGGGACAGGGGGCTTTGAAGCTTTCTTT	CASSLSGTGGFEAFF
TRBV18	13	-	TRBJ2-1	-	TGTGCCAGCTCACCACCGTTTAGGGGTGAGCAGTTCTTC	CASSPPFRGEQFF
TRBV19	15	-	TRBJ1-2	many	TGTGCCAGTAGTACTCCGGGCGCCGGGGACTATGGCTACACCTTC	CASSTPGAGDYGYTF
TRBV30	17	-	TRBJ2-7	-	TGTGCCTGGAGTGTACGGGGCCCGCAGGGGTACTCCTACGAGCAGTACTTC	CAWSVRGPQGYSYEQYF
TRBV14	17	TRBD2	TRBJ2-3	-	TGTGCCAGCAGCCAAGATCGAGGACTAGCGGTCGAGGATACGCAGTATTTT	CASSQDRGLAVEDTQYF
TRBV29-1	13	-	TRBJ2-3	-	TGCAGCGCCCCGGTCATGCAATCAGATACGCAGTATTTT	CSAPVMQSDTQYF
TRBV2	15	TRBD2	TRBJ2-7	-	TGTGCCAGCAGTGGGACTAGCGGGAGTTTTGGCGAGCAGTACTTC	CASSGTSGSFGEQYF
TRBV6-5	15	TRBD1	TRBJ2-1	-	TGTGCCAGCAGTTCCCCCGGACAGGGACGCAATGAGCAGTTCTTC	CASSSPGQGRNEQFF
TRBV30	11	-	TRBJ1-1	-	TGTGCCTCCCCTCAAGGTACTGAAGCTTTCTTT	CASPQGTEAFF
TRBV19	14	TRBD2	TRBJ2-7	-	TGTGCCAGTAGTCTGACTAGCGGGAGCTACGAGCAGTACTTC	CASSLTSGSYEQYF
TRBV18	14	TRBD2	TRBJ2-7	-	TGTGCCAGCTCACCTACTAGCGGATCCTACGAGCAGTACTTC	CASSPTSGSYEQYF
TRBV19	16	TRBD2	TRBJ2-2	-	TGTGCCAGTAGTCAACGTTGGGGAGGGGACACCGGGGAGCTGTTTTTT	CASSQRWGGDTGELFF
TRBV5-1	17	TRBD2	TRBJ2-7	-	TGCGCCAGCAGCTTGGCTATCGCGACTAGCGTTAGTTACGAGCAGTACTTC	CASSLAIATSVSYEQYF
TRBV21-1	16	-	TRBJ2-7	-	TGTGCCAGCAGCAAAGGGTCGGGCTGGGGATCCTACGAGCAGTACTTC	CASSKGSGWGSYEQYF
TRBV5-1	15	TRBD2	TRBJ2-5	few	TGCGCCAGCAGCGCCCAAGCGGGATCGCAAGAGACCCAGTACTTC	CASSAQAGSQETQYF
TRBV6-5	12	-	TRBJ2-3	few	TGTGCCAGCAGTCCGGGCGGTGGGGCGCAGTATTTT	CASSPGGGAQYF
TRBV2	13	-	TRBJ2-5	-	TGTGCCAGCAGTGAATTGGCGAAGGAGACCCAGTACTTC	CASSELAKETQYF
TRBV19	18	TRBD2	TRBJ2-2	few	TGTGCCCGCCCCGGGACTAGCGGGAGGCCGGGGAACACCGGGGAGCTGTTTTTT	CARPGTSGRPGNTGELFF
TRBV21-1	18	-	TRBJ1-1	-	TGTGCCAGCAGCAGACTCATTTATGAACAGGGTGTGTGTTGGGTGGCTTTCTTT	CASSRLIYEQGVCWVAFF
TRBV6-6	15	TRBD1	TRBJ2-3	-	TGTGCCAGCAGTTTGCGACAGGGGGACACAGATACGCAGTATTTT	CASSLRQGDTDTQYF
TRBV7-8	15	-	TRBJ2-3	-	TGTGCCAGCAGCCAGACGGGGCTAGAATCCGATACGCAGTATTTT	CASSQTGLESDTQYF